Listed below are T cell receptor beta chains from one sample, sequenced in a study of shared clonotypes between healthy human individuals. The data were produced by immunoSEQ multiplex PCR, yet TCRdb's version contains in-frame clones alone and is incomplete. Here the sample spans 2,500,000 or so clones, approximately 90% being singletons. The sample was naive CD4+ T cells sorted from blood. These receptors were taken from a man between 18 and 29 years old in good health. Each CDR3 is given with its conserved first and last residue. The D gene is left open where the match is weak. Size tells how often a clone was seen (once, few, many) or the class of an expanded clone, and some rows leave it out.

cdr3_nt: TGCGCCAGCAGCCTGGGGACAGGCGACAATGAAAAACTGTTTTTT
cdr3_aa: CASSLGTGDNEKLFF
clone_size: NA
j_call: TRBJ1-4
v_call: TRBV5-1
d_call: TRBD1

cdr3_nt: TGTGCCAGCAGTGCTTGGACCCCTCTGGGGCCGGGACAGGGTGAGAGCAATCAGCCCCAGCATTTT
cdr3_aa: CASSAWTPLGPGQGESNQPQHF
clone_size: once
j_call: TRBJ1-5
v_call: TRBV2
d_call: TRBD1

cdr3_nt: TGTGCCAGCTCACCACCGGGCCAAAACAACTATGGCTACACCTTC
cdr3_aa: CASSPPGQNNYGYTF
clone_size: NA
j_call: TRBJ1-2
v_call: TRBV18
d_call: NA

cdr3_nt: TGTGCCAGCTCCCAACGGGGCTGGGGCTACACCTTC
cdr3_aa: CASSQRGWGYTF
clone_size: NA
j_call: TRBJ1-2
v_call: TRBV18
d_call: NA

cdr3_nt: TGCGCCAGCAGCTTGGAGCGGACTAGCGCCACAGATACGCAGTATTTT
cdr3_aa: CASSLERTSATDTQYF
clone_size: NA
j_call: TRBJ2-3
v_call: TRBV5-1
d_call: TRBD2

cdr3_nt: TGTGCCAGTAGACGGGACAGGGACCACGAGCAGTACTTC
cdr3_aa: CASRRDRDHEQYF
clone_size: NA
j_call: TRBJ2-7
v_call: TRBV19
d_call: TRBD1

cdr3_nt: TGCGCCAGCAGCCTAGCGGGAGATCGAACCGGGGAGCTGTTTTTT
cdr3_aa: CASSLAGDRTGELFF
clone_size: NA
j_call: TRBJ2-2
v_call: TRBV5-1
d_call: TRBD2

cdr3_nt: TGTGCCAGCAGCTTAGGTTGGCAAGATACGCAGTATTTT
cdr3_aa: CASSLGWQDTQYF
clone_size: NA
j_call: TRBJ2-3
v_call: TRBV7-9
d_call: NA

cdr3_nt: TGTGCCAGCCGGGGCAATGGGGAGCTGTTTTTT
cdr3_aa: CASRGNGELFF
clone_size: NA
j_call: TRBJ2-2
v_call: TRBV11-2
d_call: NA

cdr3_nt: TGTGCCAGCAGCTTAGGGACAGGGGGCAATCAGCCCCAGCATTTT
cdr3_aa: CASSLGTGGNQPQHF
clone_size: few
j_call: TRBJ1-5
v_call: TRBV7-2
d_call: TRBD1

cdr3_nt: TGCGCCAGCAGCCAAGAAAAGGGGAGTTTAAATGAAAAACTGTTTTTT
cdr3_aa: CASSQEKGSLNEKLFF
clone_size: once
j_call: TRBJ1-4
v_call: TRBV4-1
d_call: NA

cdr3_nt: TGTGCCAGCAGCCTACTGCCAGGGGAGAACACTGAAGCTTTCTTT
cdr3_aa: CASSLLPGENTEAFF
clone_size: NA
j_call: TRBJ1-1
v_call: TRBV7-2
d_call: NA

cdr3_nt: TGTGCCAGCAGTTTACCTCAGGGGGCTGGTTCACCCCTCCACTTT
cdr3_aa: CASSLPQGAGSPLHF
clone_size: NA
j_call: TRBJ1-6
v_call: TRBV27
d_call: TRBD1

cdr3_nt: TGTGCCAGTAGTGCGGGGGGCGGCGAGCAGTACTTC
cdr3_aa: CASSAGGGEQYF
clone_size: NA
j_call: TRBJ2-7
v_call: TRBV19
d_call: TRBD2

cdr3_nt: TGCGCCAGCAGCCAAGCCTCCTACGAGCAGTACTTC
cdr3_aa: CASSQASYEQYF
clone_size: NA
j_call: TRBJ2-7
v_call: TRBV4-1
d_call: NA

cdr3_nt: TGTGCCAGCAGCGCCCCCGGGGAGCAGTTCTTC
cdr3_aa: CASSAPGEQFF
clone_size: once
j_call: TRBJ2-1
v_call: TRBV6-1
d_call: NA

cdr3_nt: TGTGCCAGCAGTGAAGCTAGCGTTTGGACCGGGGAGCTGTTTTTT
cdr3_aa: CASSEASVWTGELFF
clone_size: NA
j_call: TRBJ2-2
v_call: TRBV6-1
d_call: NA

cdr3_nt: TGTGCCAGCAGTCCTCCGACAGGGGTAGTTTACGAGCAGTACTTC
cdr3_aa: CASSPPTGVVYEQYF
clone_size: NA
j_call: TRBJ2-7
v_call: TRBV6-6
d_call: TRBD1

cdr3_nt: TGTGCCAGCAGTGAAAATACGGGAGCCTACGAGCAGTACTTC
cdr3_aa: CASSENTGAYEQYF
clone_size: NA
j_call: TRBJ2-7
v_call: TRBV2
d_call: NA

cdr3_nt: TGTGCCAGCAGTGAACGGGGGACCAATCAGCCCCAGCATTTT
cdr3_aa: CASSERGTNQPQHF
clone_size: NA
j_call: TRBJ1-5
v_call: TRBV6-1
d_call: NA

cdr3_nt: TGCGCCAGCAGGTCAAGCGGACAGAATAACTATGGCTACACCTTC
cdr3_aa: CASRSSGQNNYGYTF
clone_size: NA
j_call: TRBJ1-2
v_call: TRBV5-1
d_call: NA

cdr3_nt: TGTGCCAGCAGTTCTGAGATTAGGACTGAAGCTTTCTTT
cdr3_aa: CASSSEIRTEAFF
clone_size: few
j_call: TRBJ1-1
v_call: TRBV27
d_call: NA

cdr3_nt: TGTGCTAGCAGCTCTAGTGGGGCCCCCCCAGATACGCAGTATTTT
cdr3_aa: CASSSSGAPPDTQYF
clone_size: NA
j_call: TRBJ2-3
v_call: TRBV7-7
d_call: NA

cdr3_nt: TGTGCCAGCAGTTACGATAGCGGGAGGCCCACAGATACGCAGTATTTT
cdr3_aa: CASSYDSGRPTDTQYF
clone_size: NA
j_call: TRBJ2-3
v_call: TRBV6-6
d_call: TRBD2

cdr3_nt: TGTGCCAGCAGCCGGACAGACCTTAACACTGAAGCTTTCTTT
cdr3_aa: CASSRTDLNTEAFF
clone_size: NA
j_call: TRBJ1-1
v_call: TRBV11-2
d_call: NA

cdr3_nt: TGCAGCGTTGGACAGCCTAATGAAAAACTGTTTTTT
cdr3_aa: CSVGQPNEKLFF
clone_size: once
j_call: TRBJ1-4
v_call: TRBV29-1
d_call: NA

cdr3_nt: TGTGCCAGCAAGGAGCGGGGGGCGATGAGGGTTCTAGAGACCCAGTACTTC
cdr3_aa: CASKERGAMRVLETQYF
clone_size: NA
j_call: TRBJ2-5
v_call: TRBV2
d_call: TRBD2

cdr3_nt: TGTGCCAGCAGCTTAGGGACGAATGAAAAACTGTTTTTT
cdr3_aa: CASSLGTNEKLFF
clone_size: NA
j_call: TRBJ1-4
v_call: TRBV7-2
d_call: NA

cdr3_nt: TGTGCCAGCAGCGGACAGGGGGCGTCCGGGGAGCTGTTTTTT
cdr3_aa: CASSGQGASGELFF
clone_size: NA
j_call: TRBJ2-2
v_call: TRBV11-1
d_call: TRBD1

cdr3_nt: TGTGCCAGCAGTAGGAGCGGGGGGGCCTACAATGAGCAGTTCTTC
cdr3_aa: CASSRSGGAYNEQFF
clone_size: NA
j_call: TRBJ2-1
v_call: TRBV7-2
d_call: TRBD2

cdr3_nt: TGTGCCAGCAGCTTAGGTGGACTCCACCTCTACACTGAAGCTTTCTTT
cdr3_aa: CASSLGGLHLYTEAFF
clone_size: NA
j_call: TRBJ1-1
v_call: TRBV7-2
d_call: NA

cdr3_nt: TGTGCCAGCTCCGGGAGGGTAGTTGGCTCACCCCTCCACTTT
cdr3_aa: CASSGRVVGSPLHF
clone_size: NA
j_call: TRBJ1-6
v_call: TRBV6-5
d_call: NA

cdr3_nt: TGTGCCATCAGTGACGGTACCTACGAGCAGTACTTC
cdr3_aa: CAISDGTYEQYF
clone_size: NA
j_call: TRBJ2-7
v_call: TRBV10-3
d_call: NA

cdr3_nt: TGTGCCAGCAGCTTAGTTGGACAGGACTTGAACACTGAAGCTTTCTTT
cdr3_aa: CASSLVGQDLNTEAFF
clone_size: NA
j_call: TRBJ1-1
v_call: TRBV11-2
d_call: TRBD1

cdr3_nt: TGCGCCAGCAGTGAAGGGCAGGGAAAAGGAGGCACTGAAGCTTTCTTT
cdr3_aa: CASSEGQGKGGTEAFF
clone_size: NA
j_call: TRBJ1-1
v_call: TRBV10-1
d_call: NA

cdr3_nt: TGCGCCAGCAGCCAAGATTACGGACGGGCCCCCTACAATGAGCAGTTCTTC
cdr3_aa: CASSQDYGRAPYNEQFF
clone_size: NA
j_call: TRBJ2-1
v_call: TRBV4-3
d_call: NA

cdr3_nt: TGCGCCAGCAGCTTGAGGTCCGGGGGCGAGCAGTACTTC
cdr3_aa: CASSLRSGGEQYF
clone_size: NA
j_call: TRBJ2-7
v_call: TRBV5-1
d_call: NA

cdr3_nt: TGTGCCAGCAGCAAACCGGGACAGATCAAAGAGACCCAGTACTTC
cdr3_aa: CASSKPGQIKETQYF
clone_size: NA
j_call: TRBJ2-5
v_call: TRBV7-9
d_call: TRBD1

cdr3_nt: TGCAGCGGAGCGGGAGAGCATGAGCAGTTCTTC
cdr3_aa: CSGAGEHEQFF
clone_size: NA
j_call: TRBJ2-1
v_call: TRBV20-1
d_call: TRBD2

cdr3_nt: TGTGCCAGCAGCTTCGCGCAGGGCGACGAGCAGTACTTC
cdr3_aa: CASSFAQGDEQYF
clone_size: NA
j_call: TRBJ2-7
v_call: TRBV5-4
d_call: NA

cdr3_nt: TGTGCCTGGATTGGAGGGGCGGCCACAGATACGCAGTATTTT
cdr3_aa: CAWIGGAATDTQYF
clone_size: NA
j_call: TRBJ2-3
v_call: TRBV30
d_call: NA

cdr3_nt: TGCGCCAGCAGCTTGGCCGGTGCCGACTACGAGCAGTACTTC
cdr3_aa: CASSLAGADYEQYF
clone_size: NA
j_call: TRBJ2-7
v_call: TRBV5-1
d_call: NA

cdr3_nt: TGTGCCAGCAGCTCAAGCGGGGGGGCCTGGACAGATACGCAGTATTTT
cdr3_aa: CASSSSGGAWTDTQYF
clone_size: NA
j_call: TRBJ2-3
v_call: TRBV7-3
d_call: TRBD2

cdr3_nt: TGCGCCAGCAGCCAAGGGAGGGGGACAGGGAAATACTATGGCTACACCTTC
cdr3_aa: CASSQGRGTGKYYGYTF
clone_size: NA
j_call: TRBJ1-2
v_call: TRBV4-3
d_call: TRBD1

cdr3_nt: TGTGCCAGCAGCACCCAGGACAGGGCACAAGAGACCCAGTACTTC
cdr3_aa: CASSTQDRAQETQYF
clone_size: NA
j_call: TRBJ2-5
v_call: TRBV13
d_call: TRBD1

cdr3_nt: TGTGCCAGCAGGGTACGGGGCCAAGAGACCCAGTACTTC
cdr3_aa: CASRVRGQETQYF
clone_size: once
j_call: TRBJ2-5
v_call: TRBV5-6
d_call: NA

cdr3_nt: TGCGCCAGCACCCTAGGGGGTGAAGATGCAGATACGCAGTATTTT
cdr3_aa: CASTLGGEDADTQYF
clone_size: NA
j_call: TRBJ2-3
v_call: TRBV4-1
d_call: NA

cdr3_nt: TGTGCCAGCAGCCAAGGGGGGGGCGCGGGTTTCGAGCAGTACTTC
cdr3_aa: CASSQGGGAGFEQYF
clone_size: NA
j_call: TRBJ2-7
v_call: TRBV5-4
d_call: NA

cdr3_nt: TGCGCCAGCAGCCAAGATACCCAGGGGCACTCTGGAAACACCATATATTTT
cdr3_aa: CASSQDTQGHSGNTIYF
clone_size: NA
j_call: TRBJ1-3
v_call: TRBV4-1
d_call: NA

cdr3_nt: TGTGCCAGCAGTGACGCTCAGGGGGCGGCTTCACCCCTCCACTTT
cdr3_aa: CASSDAQGAASPLHF
clone_size: NA
j_call: TRBJ1-6
v_call: TRBV6-6
d_call: TRBD1

cdr3_nt: TGTGCCAGCTCACCAAGTGGTCCCGCGGGCTACGAGCAGTACTTC
cdr3_aa: CASSPSGPAGYEQYF
clone_size: NA
j_call: TRBJ2-7
v_call: TRBV18
d_call: NA

cdr3_nt: TGTGCCAGCTACGGACAGGGCTACAATGAGCAGTTCTTC
cdr3_aa: CASYGQGYNEQFF
clone_size: NA
j_call: TRBJ2-1
v_call: TRBV6-1
d_call: TRBD1

cdr3_nt: TGTGCCAGCAGCCCTGGACTAGCCACCTACGAGCAGTACTTC
cdr3_aa: CASSPGLATYEQYF
clone_size: NA
j_call: TRBJ2-7
v_call: TRBV7-3
d_call: TRBD2

cdr3_nt: TGTGCCAGCAGCGTAGCTAGCTTCGGTGAGCAGTTCTTC
cdr3_aa: CASSVASFGEQFF
clone_size: NA
j_call: TRBJ2-1
v_call: TRBV9
d_call: NA